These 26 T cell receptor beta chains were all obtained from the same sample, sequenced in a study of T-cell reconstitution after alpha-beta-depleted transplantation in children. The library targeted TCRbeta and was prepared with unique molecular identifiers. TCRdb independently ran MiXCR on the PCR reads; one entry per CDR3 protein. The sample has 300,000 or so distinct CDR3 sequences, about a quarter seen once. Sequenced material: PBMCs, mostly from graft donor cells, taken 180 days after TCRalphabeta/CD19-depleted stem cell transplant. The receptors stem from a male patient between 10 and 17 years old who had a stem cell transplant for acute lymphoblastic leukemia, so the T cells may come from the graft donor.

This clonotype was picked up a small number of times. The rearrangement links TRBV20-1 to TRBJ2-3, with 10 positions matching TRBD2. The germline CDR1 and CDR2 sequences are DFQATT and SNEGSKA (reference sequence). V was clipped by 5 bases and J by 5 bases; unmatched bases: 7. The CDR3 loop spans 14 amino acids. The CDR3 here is CSAGLAGVKDTQYF. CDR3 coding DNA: TGCAGTGCTGGTCTAGCGGGAGTAAAAGATACGCAGTATTTT.

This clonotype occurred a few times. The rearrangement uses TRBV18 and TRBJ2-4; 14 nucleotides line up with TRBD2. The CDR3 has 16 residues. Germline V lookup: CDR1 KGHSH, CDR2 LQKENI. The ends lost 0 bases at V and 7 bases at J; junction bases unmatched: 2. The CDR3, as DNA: TGTGCCAGCTCACCACCGGGACTAGCGGGAGCGAACATTCAGTACTTC. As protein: CASSPPGLAGANIQYF.

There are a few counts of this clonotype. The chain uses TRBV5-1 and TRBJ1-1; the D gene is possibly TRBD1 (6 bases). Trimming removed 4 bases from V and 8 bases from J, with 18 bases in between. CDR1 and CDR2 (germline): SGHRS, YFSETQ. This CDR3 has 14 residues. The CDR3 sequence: CASSHPQGSSEAFF. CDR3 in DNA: TGCGCCAGCAGCCATCCACAGGGATCCTCCGAAGCTTTCTTT.

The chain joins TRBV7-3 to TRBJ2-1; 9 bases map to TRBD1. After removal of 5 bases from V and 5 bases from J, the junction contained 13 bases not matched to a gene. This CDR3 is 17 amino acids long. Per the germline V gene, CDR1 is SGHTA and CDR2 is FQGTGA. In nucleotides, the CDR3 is TGTGCCAGCAGCGCCTTCCCGACAGGGGGGTTTGACAATGAGCAGTTCTTC. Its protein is CASSAFPTGGFDNEQFF.

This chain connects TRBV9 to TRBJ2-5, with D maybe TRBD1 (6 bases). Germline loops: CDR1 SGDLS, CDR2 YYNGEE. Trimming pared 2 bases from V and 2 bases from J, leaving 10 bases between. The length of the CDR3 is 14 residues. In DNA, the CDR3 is TGTGCCAGCAGCGTCGCAGGGGATCAAGAGACCCAGTACTTC. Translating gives CASSVAGDQETQYF.

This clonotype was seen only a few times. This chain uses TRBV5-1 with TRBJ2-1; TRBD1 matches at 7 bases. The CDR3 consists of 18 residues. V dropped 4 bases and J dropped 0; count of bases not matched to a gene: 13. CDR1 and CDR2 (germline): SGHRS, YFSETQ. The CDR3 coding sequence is TGCGCCAGCAGCAACCGTATTTCGGACAGGAGCTCCTACAATGAGCAGTTCTTC. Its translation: CASSNRISDRSSYNEQFF.

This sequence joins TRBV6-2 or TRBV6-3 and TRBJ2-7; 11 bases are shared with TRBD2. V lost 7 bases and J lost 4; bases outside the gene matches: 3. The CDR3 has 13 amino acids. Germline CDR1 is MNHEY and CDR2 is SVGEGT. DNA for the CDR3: TGTGCCAGCATCCCTAGCGGGAGGTACGAGCAGTACTTC. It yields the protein CASIPSGRYEQYF.

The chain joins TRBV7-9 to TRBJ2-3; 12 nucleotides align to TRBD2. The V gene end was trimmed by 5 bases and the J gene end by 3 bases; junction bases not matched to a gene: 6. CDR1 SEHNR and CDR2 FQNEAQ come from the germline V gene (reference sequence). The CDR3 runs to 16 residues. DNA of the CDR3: TGTGCCAGCAGCCCGGCACTAGCGGGAGGAACAGATACGCAGTATTTT. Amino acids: CASSPALAGGTDTQYF.

CDR3 amino acids: CASSSRAAQYF. The DNA for the CDR3 is TGTGCCAGCAGCTCCAGGGCAGCCCAGTACTTC. The chain is built from TRBV7-9 and TRBJ2-5; possible D gene TRBD1, 5 bases. V was pared by 4 bases and J by 9 bases, with 9 bases between. This CDR3 spans 11 amino acids. Per germline, CDR1 SEHNR and CDR2 FQNEAQ (reference sequence).

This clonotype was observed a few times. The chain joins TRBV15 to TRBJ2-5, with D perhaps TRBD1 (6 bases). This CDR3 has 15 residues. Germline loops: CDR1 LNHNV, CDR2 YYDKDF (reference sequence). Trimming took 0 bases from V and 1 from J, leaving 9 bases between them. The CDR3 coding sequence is TGTGCCACCAGCAGAGATCAGGGGTCCCAAGAGACCCAGTACTTC. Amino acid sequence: CATSRDQGSQETQYF.

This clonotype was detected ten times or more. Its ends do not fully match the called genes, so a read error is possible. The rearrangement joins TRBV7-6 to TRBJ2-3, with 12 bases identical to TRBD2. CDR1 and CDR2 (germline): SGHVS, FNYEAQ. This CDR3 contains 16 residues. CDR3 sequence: CASSLAGGPNTDTQYF. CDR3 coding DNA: TGTGCCAGCAGCCTAGCGGGAGGGCCGAACACAGATACGCAGTATTTT.

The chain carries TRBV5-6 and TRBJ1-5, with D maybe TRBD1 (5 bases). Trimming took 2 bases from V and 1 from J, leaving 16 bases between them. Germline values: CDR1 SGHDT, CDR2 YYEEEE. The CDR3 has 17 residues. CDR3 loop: CASSFRRTSISNQPQHF. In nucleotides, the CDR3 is TGTGCCAGCAGCTTCAGACGGACATCTATAAGCAATCAGCCCCAGCATTTT.

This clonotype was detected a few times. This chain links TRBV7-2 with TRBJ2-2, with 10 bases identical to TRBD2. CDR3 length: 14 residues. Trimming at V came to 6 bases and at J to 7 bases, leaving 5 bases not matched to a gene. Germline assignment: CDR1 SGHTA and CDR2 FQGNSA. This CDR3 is CASRSGLALGELFF. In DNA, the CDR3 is TGTGCCAGCAGATCGGGACTAGCGCTCGGGGAGCTGTTTTTT.

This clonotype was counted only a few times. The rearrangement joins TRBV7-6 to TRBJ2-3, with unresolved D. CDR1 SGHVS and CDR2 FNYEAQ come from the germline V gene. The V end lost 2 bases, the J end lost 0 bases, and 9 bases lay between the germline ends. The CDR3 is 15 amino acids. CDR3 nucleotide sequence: TGTGCCAGCAGCTTACCATGGGGAAGCACAGATACGCAGTATTTT. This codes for CASSLPWGSTDTQYF. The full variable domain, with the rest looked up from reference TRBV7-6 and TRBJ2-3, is GAGVSQSPRYKVTKRGQDVALRCDPISGHVSLYWYRQALGQGPEFLTYFNYEAQQDKSGLPNDRFSAERPEGSISTLTIQRTEQRDSAMYRCASSLPWGSTDTQYFGPGTRLTVL.

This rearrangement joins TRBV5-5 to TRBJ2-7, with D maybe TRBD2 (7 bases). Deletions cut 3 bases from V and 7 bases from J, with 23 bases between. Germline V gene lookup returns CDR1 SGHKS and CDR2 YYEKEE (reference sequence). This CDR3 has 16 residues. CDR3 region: CASSYLGGLAGVEQYF. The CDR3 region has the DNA TGTGCCAGCAGCTACTTGGGGGGCTTGGCGGGAGTGGAGCAGTACTTC.

The CDR3 is CASSRLHFYYEQYF. In DNA form, the CDR3 reads TGTGCCAGCAGTAGGCTACATTTTTACTACGAGCAGTACTTC. The chain joins TRBV12-3 or TRBV12-4 to TRBJ2-7; no reliable D call. V was pared by 5 bases and J by 3 bases, with 14 bases between. CDR3 length: 14 amino acids.

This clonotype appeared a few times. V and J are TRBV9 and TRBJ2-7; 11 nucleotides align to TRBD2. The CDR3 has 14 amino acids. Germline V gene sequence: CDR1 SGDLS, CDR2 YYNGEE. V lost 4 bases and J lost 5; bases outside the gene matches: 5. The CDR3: CASSLAGGTHEQYF. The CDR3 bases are TGTGCCAGCAGCCTAGCGGGAGGTACCCACGAGCAGTACTTC.

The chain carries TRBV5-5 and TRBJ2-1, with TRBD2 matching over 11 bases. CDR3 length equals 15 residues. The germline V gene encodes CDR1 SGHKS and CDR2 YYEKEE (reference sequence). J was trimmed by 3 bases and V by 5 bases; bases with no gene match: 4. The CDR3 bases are TGTGCCAGCAGGGAGCTAGCGGGAGGCTACAATGAGCAGTTCTTC. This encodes CASRELAGGYNEQFF.

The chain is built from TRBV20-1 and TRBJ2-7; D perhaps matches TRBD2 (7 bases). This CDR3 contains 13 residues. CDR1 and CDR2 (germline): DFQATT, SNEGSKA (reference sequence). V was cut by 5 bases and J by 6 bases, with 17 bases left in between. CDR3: CSAEGGEGVEQYF. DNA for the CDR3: TGCAGTGCTGAGGGGGGGGAAGGGGTCGAGCAGTACTTC.

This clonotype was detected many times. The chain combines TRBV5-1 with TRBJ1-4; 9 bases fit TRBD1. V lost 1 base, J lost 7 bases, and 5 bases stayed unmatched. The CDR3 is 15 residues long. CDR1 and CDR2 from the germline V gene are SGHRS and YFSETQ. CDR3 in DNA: TGCGCCAGCAGCTTGCGGACAGGGGTCCCTGAAAAACTGTTTTTT. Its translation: CASSLRTGVPEKLFF. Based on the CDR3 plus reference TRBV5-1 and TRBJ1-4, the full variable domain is KAGVTQTPRYLIKTRGQQVTLSCSPISGHRSVSWYQQTPGQGLQFLFEYFSETQRNKGNFPGRFSGRQFSNSRSEMNVSTLELGDSALYLCASSLRTGVPEKLFFGSGTQLSVL.

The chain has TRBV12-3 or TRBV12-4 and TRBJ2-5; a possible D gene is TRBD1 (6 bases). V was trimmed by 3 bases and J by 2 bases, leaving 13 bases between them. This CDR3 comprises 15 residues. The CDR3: CASSFPNRAQETQYF. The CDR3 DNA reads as TGTGCCAGCAGTTTCCCCAACAGGGCTCAAGAGACCCAGTACTTC.

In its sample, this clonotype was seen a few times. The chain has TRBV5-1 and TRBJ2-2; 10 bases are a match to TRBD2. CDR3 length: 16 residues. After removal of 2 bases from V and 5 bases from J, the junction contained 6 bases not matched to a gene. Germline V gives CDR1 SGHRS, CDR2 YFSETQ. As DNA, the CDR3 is TGCGCCAGCAGCTTCGGGCTAGCGGGAGTTACCGGGGAGCTGTTTTTT. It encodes CASSFGLAGVTGELFF.

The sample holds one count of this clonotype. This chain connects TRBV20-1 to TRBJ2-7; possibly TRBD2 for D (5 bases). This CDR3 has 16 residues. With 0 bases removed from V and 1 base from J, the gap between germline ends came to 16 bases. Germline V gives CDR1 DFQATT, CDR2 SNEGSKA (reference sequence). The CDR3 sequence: CSARDLVASPSYEQYF. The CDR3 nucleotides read TGCAGTGCTAGAGACCTAGTCGCTAGCCCATCCTACGAGCAGTACTTC.

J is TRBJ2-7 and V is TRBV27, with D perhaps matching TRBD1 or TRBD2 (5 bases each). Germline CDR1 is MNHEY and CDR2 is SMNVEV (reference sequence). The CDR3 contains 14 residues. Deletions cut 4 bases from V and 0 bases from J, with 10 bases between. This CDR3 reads CASSWDVSSYEQYF. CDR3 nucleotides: TGTGCCAGCAGTTGGGACGTGAGCTCCTACGAGCAGTACTTC.

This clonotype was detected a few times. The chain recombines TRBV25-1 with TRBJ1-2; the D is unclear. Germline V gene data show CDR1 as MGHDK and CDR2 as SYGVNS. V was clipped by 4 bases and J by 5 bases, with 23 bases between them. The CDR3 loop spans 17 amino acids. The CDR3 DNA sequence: TGTGCCAGCAGTGGAGCTTTGGACCTAAATTATATGTATGGCTACACCTTC. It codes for CASSGALDLNYMYGYTF.

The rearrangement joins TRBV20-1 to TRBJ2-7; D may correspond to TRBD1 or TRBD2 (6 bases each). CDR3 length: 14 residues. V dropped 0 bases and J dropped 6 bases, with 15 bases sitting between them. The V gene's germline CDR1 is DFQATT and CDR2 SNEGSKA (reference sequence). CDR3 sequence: CSARDLTWGAEQYF. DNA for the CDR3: TGCAGTGCTAGAGATCTCACGTGGGGGGCCGAGCAGTACTTC.